A single sample gave rise to the 5 T cell receptor beta chains below, sequenced in a study of T-cell reconstitution after alpha-beta-depleted transplantation in children. Molecular barcoding with unique molecular identifiers was used for the TCRbeta library. Via MiXCR, TCRdb re-called the PCR reads, giving one row per CDR3 protein. Of a few hundred thousand distinct CDR3 sequences listed, 27% are singletons. The input for sequencing was PBMCs, taken before TCRalphabeta/CD19-depleted stem cell transplant. The receptor set was obtained from a boy under two years old with Wiskott-Aldrich syndrome, due to receive a stem cell transplant.

This clonotype was seen a handful of times. The V gene is TRBV10-2, the J gene TRBJ2-1, with 10 bases matching TRBD2. CDR3 length equals 15 residues. Germline V lookup: CDR1 WSHSY, CDR2 SAAADI. The trim removed 6 bases at V and 5 bases at J, leaving 7 bases unmatched. The CDR3 spells CASRVTSGANNEQFF. The CDR3 DNA sequence: TGCGCCAGCAGGGTTACTAGCGGGGCAAACAATGAGCAGTTCTTC.

The chain couples TRBV5-1 to TRBJ2-1, with D maybe TRBD1 (5 bases). CDR1 and CDR2 (germline): SGHRS, YFSETQ. CDR3 length: 17 amino acids. Deletions cut 0 bases from V and 7 bases from J, with 20 bases between. In DNA, the CDR3 is TGCGCCAGCAGCTTGGGCCCTAGTCAGGGTAATACTAATGAGCAGTTCTTC. Amino acid sequence: CASSLGPSQGNTNEQFF. The full variable domain, completed using reference TRBV5-1 and TRBJ2-1, is KAGVTQTPRYLIKTRGQQVTLSCSPISGHRSVSWYQQTPGQGLQFLFEYFSETQRNKGNFPGRFSGRQFSNSRSEMNVSTLELGDSALYLCASSLGPSQGNTNEQFFGPGTRLTVL.

The chain links TRBV12-3 or TRBV12-4 to TRBJ2-7; 8 nucleotides match TRBD2. V shed 6 bases and J 3 bases; nucleotides not matched to a gene: 7. This CDR3 is built from 14 residues. The CDR3 DNA reads TGTGCCAGCAGGGCAAGTACTAGCGGCTACGAGCAGTACTTC. This codes for CASRASTSGYEQYF.

In its sample, this clonotype was seen a few times. The gene calls are TRBV20-1 and TRBJ2-2; 12 bases are shared with TRBD2. This CDR3 is built from 20 residues. Germline CDR1 DFQATT, CDR2 SNEGSKA (reference sequence). V lost 0 bases to trimming and J lost 5 bases; unmatched junction nucleotides: 16. The CDR3 sequence is CSARDMTPTSGRVWTGELFF. CDR3 nucleotide sequence: TGCAGTGCTAGAGATATGACGCCGACTAGCGGGAGAGTGTGGACCGGGGAGCTGTTTTTT.

A few counts support this clonotype. This rearrangement joins TRBV14 to TRBJ2-3; D not resolved. V lost 0 bases to trimming and J lost 4 bases, with 5 bases between them. This CDR3 is built from 13 residues. CDR1 SGHDN and CDR2 FVKESK come from the germline V gene. CDR3 sequence (DNA): TGTGCCAGCAGCCAAGATCTTTCAGATACGCAGTATTTT. Protein: CASSQDLSDTQYF.